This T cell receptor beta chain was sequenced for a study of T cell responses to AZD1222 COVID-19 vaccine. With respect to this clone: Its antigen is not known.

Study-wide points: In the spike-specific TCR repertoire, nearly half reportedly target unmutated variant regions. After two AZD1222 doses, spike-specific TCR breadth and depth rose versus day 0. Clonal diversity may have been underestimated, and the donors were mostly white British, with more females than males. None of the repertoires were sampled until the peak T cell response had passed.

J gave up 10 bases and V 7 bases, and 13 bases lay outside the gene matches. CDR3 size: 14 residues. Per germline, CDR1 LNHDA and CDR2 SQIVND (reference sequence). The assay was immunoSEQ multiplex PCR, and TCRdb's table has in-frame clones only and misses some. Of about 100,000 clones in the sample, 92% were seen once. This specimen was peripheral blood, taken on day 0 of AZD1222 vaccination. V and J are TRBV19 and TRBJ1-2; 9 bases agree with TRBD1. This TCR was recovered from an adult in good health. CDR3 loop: CASTKDRGALDYTF. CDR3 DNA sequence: TGTGCCAGTACGAAGGACAGGGGTGCGTTGGACTACACCTTC.